This entry is about one T cell receptor beta chain. Clones were sequenced by immunoSEQ multiplex PCR, and TCRdb holds only the in-frame ones, with some missing. Counted here are some 210,000 clones, about four fifths occurring once; the ten biggest clones make up 7.5% to 8%. V gave up 0 bases and J gave up 5 bases; unmatched junction bases: 8. From germline, CDR1 is ENHRY and CDR2 SYGVKD. The CDR3 contains 17 residues. These data are taken from a study of blood T cell repertoires in COVID-19. Looking at the study overall: PBMCs, B-cell-depleted T cells, or T cells provided the cDNA or gDNA that made up the material.

The chain links TRBV10-3 to TRBJ2-1; 9 positions match TRBD1. This clonotype was obtained from a woman between 50 and 59 years old with active or convalescent COVID-19. Sequencing was done on a sample of peripheral blood. CDR3 protein: CAISESTGGTSHNEQFF. The CDR3 DNA follows: TGTGCCATCAGTGAGTCGACAGGGGGGACTTCCCACAATGAGCAGTTCTTC.